The rows below give T cell receptor beta chains drawn from one sample of a study of T cell responses to AZD1222 COVID-19 vaccine. Only in-frame clones appear in the TCRdb table, and some are missing; sequencing was by immunoSEQ multiplex PCR. The sample includes 150,000 to 200,000 clones, 87% seen only once; the top ten take 2.6%. The sample consisted of peripheral blood, taken on day 0 of AZD1222 vaccination. These receptors all stem from an adult in good health. Both conserved end residues are part of each CDR3. The D gene is left open where the match is weak. Expanded clones get a size class; other rows say once, few or many, or leave the size out.

v_call	clone_size	d_call	j_call	cdr3_nt	cdr3_aa
TRBV6-5	.	.	TRBJ1-1	TGTGCCAGCAGTTACTCGACAGGTGGCCCGAACACTGAAGCTTTCTTT	CASSYSTGGPNTEAFF
TRBV9	.	.	TRBJ2-7	TGTGCCAGCAGCGTAGAGCTAGCGCAATACGAGCAGTACTTC	CASSVELAQYEQYF
TRBV27	once	.	TRBJ1-2	TGTGCCAGCAGCCGTCACAGGTACGGAGGGGATGGCTACACCTTC	CASSRHRYGGDGYTF
TRBV5-1	.	TRBD1	TRBJ1-1	TGCGCCAGCAGCCCGGGACAGGGCAACGCTGAAGCTTTCTTT	CASSPGQGNAEAFF
TRBV12-3/TRBV12-4	.	.	TRBJ2-7	TGTGCCAGCAGTTTAGAGATAGATTACGAGCAGTACTTC	CASSLEIDYEQYF
TRBV5-1	.	TRBD2	TRBJ2-7	TGCGCCAGCAGCTTGTTCAGCGGGAGTGGTTACGAGCAGTACTTC	CASSLFSGSGYEQYF
TRBV7-9	.	.	TRBJ1-4	TGTGCCACCACCTCGGGTAATGAAAAACTGTTTTTT	CATTSGNEKLFF
TRBV5-5	.	TRBD1	TRBJ1-3	TGTGCCAGCAGCTTGAGGGACAGGGTATCCACCATATATTTT	CASSLRDRVSTIYF
TRBV6-5	.	.	TRBJ1-1	TGTGCCAGCAGTCGCACAGGAAACACTGAAGCTTTCTTT	CASSRTGNTEAFF
TRBV19	.	.	TRBJ1-5	TGTGCCAGTAGTATGGCGCGATTTAGCAATCAGCCCCAGCATTTT	CASSMARFSNQPQHF
TRBV7-2	.	TRBD2	TRBJ2-6	TGTGCCAGCAGCTTAGCGCTAATCCGGGCTAGCGGTAACTCTGGGGCCAACGTCCTGACTTTC	CASSLALIRASGNSGANVLTF
TRBV18	.	.	TRBJ1-6	TGTGCCAGCTCACCTTCGACGGGGGGAGGTGCACCCCTCCACTTT	CASSPSTGGGAPLHF
TRBV20-1	.	.	TRBJ2-2	TGCAGTGGTTTTTACAAGGAGCTGTTTTTT	CSGFYKELFF
TRBV19	.	TRBD2	TRBJ2-7	TGTGCCAGTAACAAGGGGACCGGGACTAGCGGGAGTTCCCCCTACGAGCAGTACTTC	CASNKGTGTSGSSPYEQYF
TRBV4-2	once	TRBD2	TRBJ2-5	TGTGCCAGCAGCGGGACTAGCGGGACTCAAGAGACCCAGTACTTC	CASSGTSGTQETQYF
TRBV19	.	.	TRBJ1-1	TGTGCCAGTAGTATTGGGACCGCGAACACTGAAGCTTTCTTT	CASSIGTANTEAFF
TRBV3-1/TRBV3-2	.	.	TRBJ1-1	TGTGCCAGCAGCCAAGACGTTGGGTACCAGAACACTGAAGCTTTCTTT	CASSQDVGYQNTEAFF
TRBV28	.	.	TRBJ2-3	TGTGCCACCCTCCGAGGAGGTGGAGTCCTCTCGCAGTATTTT	CATLRGGGVLSQYF
TRBV6-5	.	.	TRBJ2-1	TGTGCCAGCAGTTACTCGGGAACAGGCCAACAGTTCTTC	CASSYSGTGQQFF
TRBV3-1/TRBV3-2	few	TRBD2	TRBJ2-7	TGTGCCAGCAGCTCTGGGACTAGCGGGGATCCCTACGAGCAGTACTTC	CASSSGTSGDPYEQYF
TRBV4-1	.	TRBD1	TRBJ1-2	TGCGCCAGCAGCCAAGATACCCACGGACAGGGGGCTCTCTATGGCTACACCTTC	CASSQDTHGQGALYGYTF
TRBV27	.	.	TRBJ1-3	TGTGCCAGCAGTTTGGGGGGTACTGGAAACACCATATATTTT	CASSLGGTGNTIYF
TRBV19	few	.	TRBJ1-5	TGTGCCAGTAGCGTAGGTGTAGGGAATCAGCCCCAGCATTTT	CASSVGVGNQPQHF
TRBV5-1	.	.	TRBJ1-6	TGCGCCAGCAGCCGGGAGGGGGGTCCTAATTCACCCCTCCACTTT	CASSREGGPNSPLHF
TRBV30	.	TRBD1	TRBJ1-4	TGTGCCTGGAGTGATGGGACAGGGATGTACGAAAAACTGTTTTTT	CAWSDGTGMYEKLFF
TRBV19	.	.	TRBJ2-2	TGTGCCAGTAGTATAGGAATCAGGGAGCTGTTTTTT	CASSIGIRELFF
TRBV19	once	.	TRBJ1-5	TGTGCCAGTAGTATCCGGCAGGGACGCAATCAGCCCCAGCATTTT	CASSIRQGRNQPQHF
TRBV7-2	.	.	TRBJ1-4	TGTGCCAGCAGCACCCGGACGGCCGCAACTAATGAAAAACTGTTTTTT	CASSTRTAATNEKLFF
TRBV9	.	.	TRBJ1-5	TGTGCCAGCAGCGTAGATGATTATCAGCCCCAGCATTTT	CASSVDDYQPQHF
TRBV11-2	.	.	TRBJ1-6	TGTGCCAGCAGCTTAGTCAGGGCAGGCGATTCACCCCTCCACTTT	CASSLVRAGDSPLHF
TRBV6-5	.	TRBD2	TRBJ2-1	TGTGCCAGCAGTTACCTAGCGGGCAATGAGCAGTTCTTC	CASSYLAGNEQFF
TRBV12-2	few	.	TRBJ1-2	TGTGCAAGTCGCTTACGGCAGTATGGCTACACCTTC	CASRLRQYGYTF
TRBV6-5	.	TRBD1	TRBJ1-2	TGTGCCAGCAGATCGGACAGGGACTTCTTCTATGGCTACACCTTC	CASRSDRDFFYGYTF